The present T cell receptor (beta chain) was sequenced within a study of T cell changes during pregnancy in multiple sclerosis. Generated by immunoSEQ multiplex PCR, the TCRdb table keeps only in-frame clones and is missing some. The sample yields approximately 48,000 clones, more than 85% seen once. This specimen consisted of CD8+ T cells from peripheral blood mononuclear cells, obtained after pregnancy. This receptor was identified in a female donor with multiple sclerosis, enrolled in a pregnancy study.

CDR3 loop: CASSLWDNPSDQPQHF. In DNA form, the CDR3 reads TGCGCCAGCAGCCTATGGGACAATCCTTCCGATCAGCCCCAGCATTTT. The chain uses TRBV4-1 and TRBJ1-5, with a tentative D call TRBD1 (6 bases). Trimming removed 4 bases at V and 5 bases at J, with 18 bases between. The CDR3 runs to 16 residues. Germline lookup yields CDR1 MGHRA and CDR2 YSYEKL.